This note documents a single T cell receptor beta chain sequence. As yet, its antigen is unknown. Overall study results and limits: Tumor-infiltrating Treg TCR alpha and beta sequences overlapped most with tumor naive CD4+ T cells, then blood naive. The larger-cohort validation was restricted to a single TCR beta V-J rearrangement rather than whole repertoires.

The CDR3 length is 16 residues. The V segment lost 2 bases and the J segment 4 bases; nucleotides outside the gene matches: 5. Cells sorted as Tregs were CD4+, CD25+ and CD127-/low. TCRdb re-called the 5' RACE reads through MiXCR, storing one row per CDR3 protein. The sample includes about 43,000 distinct CDR3 sequences, around 23% seen only once; the top ten take around 4.5%. The origin of this receptor is a female donor with breast cancer. Sequenced input: Tregs sorted from a lymph node. The V and J genes are TRBV12-3 or TRBV12-4 and TRBJ1-4; TRBD1 matches at 9 bases. The CDR3 DNA sequence: TGTGCCAGCAGTTTATACAGGGGGCCCGGTAATGAAAAACTGTTTTTT. Translation gives CASSLYRGPGNEKLFF.